This is a list of T cell receptor beta chains from one sample in a study of T cell repertoires in ileal Crohn's disease. Measured with immunoSEQ multiplex PCR; TCRdb has only the in-frame clones, and not every one. Among fewer than 2,000 clones listed, 83% were seen once. The sequenced sample consisted of ileal tissue. The receptors stem from an adult with Crohn's disease. Each CDR3 is given with its conserved first and last residue. The order of the fields is D gene, V gene, clone size, CDR3 length, J gene, CDR3 protein, CDR3 DNA. D genes are given only for firm matches. Some rows mark clone size as missing; the rest say once, few, many or name a class of expanded clone.

>TRBD1|TRBV4-1|.|15|TRBJ2-7
CASSRSDGQGYEQYF
TGCGCCAGCAGCCGGTCTGATGGACAGGGCTACGAGCAGTACTTC
>TRBD2|TRBV27|.|14|TRBJ2-2
CASSLTSGIRELFF
TGTGCCAGCAGTTTAACTAGCGGGATTAGGGAGCTGTTTTTT
>TRBD1|TRBV28|.|16|TRBJ2-1
CASSSSLTGLYNEQFF
TGTGCCAGCAGTTCCTCCCTGACAGGGTTGTACAATGAGCAGTTCTTC
>TRBD1|TRBV18|few|13|TRBJ2-7
CASQRTGNYEQYF
TGTGCCAGCCAAAGGACAGGGAACTACGAGCAGTACTTC
>TRBD1|TRBV28|.|14|TRBJ1-2
CASSPLGTVYGYTF
TGTGCCAGCAGTCCCTTGGGGACAGTCTATGGCTACACCTTC
>TRBD1|TRBV5-1|.|15|TRBJ2-2
CASSLEGQGAGELFF
TGCGCCAGCAGCTTGGAGGGACAGGGGGCCGGGGAGCTGTTTTTT
>.|TRBV18|once|15|TRBJ2-5
CASSLGSTGEETQYF
TGTGCCAGCTCACTGGGATCGACAGGCGAAGAGACCCAGTACTTC
>.|TRBV19|.|15|TRBJ2-2
CASTLDRLNTGELFF
TGTGCCAGTACCTTAGACAGGCTGAACACCGGGGAGCTGTTTTTT
>TRBD2|TRBV28|.|19|TRBJ2-5
CASSGLSGSGRRRQETQYF
TGTGCCAGCAGTGGGTTGTCGGGTAGCGGGAGGCGCCGCCAAGAGACCCAGTACTTC
>TRBD1|TRBV7-2|.|15|TRBJ2-1
CANSMGQVPSSEQFF
TGTGCCAACAGTATGGGACAGGTTCCCTCTAGTGAGCAGTTCTTC
>.|TRBV9|few|13|TRBJ2-1
CASSYYRGNEQFF
TGTGCCAGCAGCTATTATAGGGGCAATGAGCAGTTCTTC
>.|TRBV14|once|13|TRBJ1-1
CASSLGLNTEAFF
TGTGCCAGCAGCCTGGGCCTGAACACTGAAGCTTTCTTT
>TRBD2|TRBV28|.|16|TRBJ2-7
CASRPPGGALSYEQYF
TGTGCCAGCAGGCCCCCGGGGGGGGCCCTCTCCTACGAGCAGTACTTC
>.|TRBV19|.|14|TRBJ2-1
CASGGASSYNEQFF
TGTGCCAGTGGGGGGGCTAGCTCCTACAATGAGCAGTTCTTC